This entry lists 12 T cell receptor beta chains sequenced from one sample in a study of PD-L1 blockade in urothelial cancer. Time point in this sample: pretreatment peripheral blood. Sequencing was performed with immunoSEQ multiplex PCR; in TCRdb, only in-frame clones are kept and a portion is missing. The sample records roughly 120,000 clones, approximately 84% being singletons. Sequenced material: PBMCs, taken around atezolizumab (anti-PD-L1) treatment. The receptor source for this set is a man in his fifties or sixties with urothelial cancer.

The chain links TRBV18 to TRBJ2-5; 7 nucleotides align to TRBD1. V lost 6 bases, J lost 4 bases, and 2 bases stayed unmatched. The CDR3 contains 12 residues. Germline V lookup: CDR1 KGHSH, CDR2 LQKENI. CDR3 amino acids: CASSAGGETQYF. The CDR3 DNA reads TGTGCCAGCTCGGCAGGGGGAGAGACCCAGTACTTC.

This sequence joins TRBV6-1 and TRBJ2-3, with 8 bases lining up with TRBD2. V lost 4 bases, J lost 1 base, and 7 bases stayed unmatched. The CDR3 sequence is 16 residues long. The germline gives CDR1 MNHNS, CDR2 SASEGT. This CDR3 reads CASSARAGEGTDTQYF. The CDR3 coding sequence is TGTGCCAGCAGTGCTCGAGCGGGAGAGGGCACAGATACGCAGTATTTT.

The gene calls are TRBV27 and TRBJ1-5; tentative D call: TRBD1 (6 bases). V was pared by 1 base and J by 2 bases, with 15 bases between. Germline V lookup: CDR1 MNHEY, CDR2 SMNVEV (reference sequence). This CDR3 region has 17 residues. CDR3 loop: CASSLFWVGGGNQPQHF. The CDR3 DNA reads as TGTGCCAGCAGTTTATTTTGGGTAGGGGGAGGCAATCAGCCCCAGCATTTT.

CDR3 DNA sequence: TGTGCCAGCCCCCCTCAAAGCGGGAATGAGCAGTTCTTC. Encoded protein: CASPPQSGNEQFF. The genes are TRBV18 and TRBJ2-1; a weak D match, TRBD2 (6 bases). Germline V gene lookup returns CDR1 KGHSH and CDR2 LQKENI. Trimming cost V 8 bases and J 7 bases, with 15 bases left between them. This CDR3 region has 13 residues.

This chain connects TRBV11-2 to TRBJ2-2; possible D gene TRBD1, 5 bases. Trimming left V 1 base short and J 5 bases short, with 11 bases between. CDR3 length equals 15 residues. Germline values: CDR1 SGHAT, CDR2 FQNNGV. The CDR3 DNA reads TGTGCCAGCAGCTTAGGGGCAGGGATTACCGGGGAGCTGTTTTTT. This translates into CASSLGAGITGELFF.

The chain employs TRBV11-3 and TRBJ2-2; 10 nucleotides match TRBD2. The J segment lost 1 base and the V segment lost 5 bases, leaving 10 bases of the junction unmatched. The CDR3 extends over 18 amino acids. The germline V gene encodes CDR1 SGHNT and CDR2 YENEEA. CDR3 in DNA: TGTGCCAGCAGCCACATTAGGACTAGCGGAGAGAACACCGGGGAGCTGTTTTTT. Protein sequence: CASSHIRTSGENTGELFF.

The rearrangement joins TRBV28 to TRBJ1-5, with 10 nucleotides matching TRBD1. Germline values: CDR1 MDHEN, CDR2 SYDVKM. This CDR3 is built from 15 residues. Trimming took 6 bases from V and 4 from J; bases not matched to a gene: 6. The CDR3 DNA reads TGTGCCAGCAGATCGACAGGGGGCAGGAATCAGCCCCAGCATTTT. It yields the protein CASRSTGGRNQPQHF.

This clone has more than one count but fewer than ten. The chain has TRBV7-9 and TRBJ2-5, with TRBD2 identical over 8 bases. Germline-derived CDR1 and CDR2 are SEHNR and FQNEAQ (reference sequence). The length of the CDR3 is 18 residues. Unmatched junction bases numbered 15, after V lost 1 base and J lost 5 bases. CDR3 in DNA: TGTGCCAGCAGCTTAGGCGGAAAGATAGCGGGAAAGGGCGAGACCCAGTACTTC. It is translated as CASSLGGKIAGKGETQYF.

This clone was recorded once. This chain links TRBV11-2 with TRBJ2-7; D might be TRBD1 (6 bases). Germline V gene sequence: CDR1 SGHAT, CDR2 FQNNGV. The CDR3 totals 17 residues. The V and J ends lost 0 bases and 0 bases respectively, with 15 bases between them. Here the CDR3 reads CASSLETRGHRSYEQYF. As DNA, the CDR3 is TGTGCCAGCAGCTTAGAAACTCGGGGACACCGCTCCTACGAGCAGTACTTC.

V is TRBV14 and J is TRBJ1-2; D remains ambiguous. Trimming cost V 4 bases and J 4 bases, with 16 bases left between them. Germline V gene lookup returns CDR1 SGHDN and CDR2 FVKESK. This CDR3 is built from 15 residues. The CDR3 DNA reads TGTGCCAGCAGCCTCCGGGAGCCGGACCTCTATGGCTACACCTTC. Translated: CASSLREPDLYGYTF.

This chain joins TRBV4-2 and TRBJ2-3, with 7 bases lining up with TRBD2. The CDR3 runs 15 residues. Trimming removed 1 base from V and 2 bases from J; junction bases left unmatched: 3. Germline assignment: CDR1 LGHNA and CDR2 YNFKEQ. The CDR3 is CASSQGQRDTDTQYF. The CDR3 DNA reads as TGTGCCAGCAGCCAAGGCCAGCGGGACACAGATACGCAGTATTTT.

The chain has TRBV11-1 and TRBJ2-7; tentatively, D is TRBD2 (5 bases). The length of the CDR3 is 13 residues. Germline V CDR1 and CDR2: SGHAT, FQDESV (reference sequence). V was shortened by 3 bases and J by 4 bases, with 10 bases between the two germline ends. The CDR3 nucleotides are TGTGCCAGCAGCTTCGGGGAAGGATACGAGCAGTACTTC. Translating gives CASSFGEGYEQYF. Full variable domain (remainder filled in from reference TRBV11-1 and TRBJ2-7): EAEVAQSPRYKITEKSQAVAFWCDPISGHATLYWYRQILGQGPELLVQFQDESVVDDSQLPKDRFSAERLKGVDSTLKIQPAELGDSAMYLCASSFGEGYEQYFGPGTRLTVT.